A single sample gave rise to the 26 T cell receptor beta chains below, sequenced in a study of blood T cell repertoires in COVID-19 (dated by TCRdb to 2019 to 2021). Libraries were prepared through the immunoSEQ multiplex PCR assay. This immuneACCESS table, as held by TCRdb, lists in-frame sequences with V and J called but not all clones. Of the missing ones, under half trace to an unresolved V gene in checked studies; the others have no known cause. The table for this sample lists 55,000 to 65,000 clones; approximately 80% of them were counted only once. The ten largest clones take up roughly 10% of the sample. The sample was peripheral blood. The receptors shown here come from a man under 40 with COVID-19, enrolled during active disease.

CDR3 region: CASSFERTGGYGYTF. CDR3 DNA: TGTGCCAGCAGTTTTGAAAGGACAGGGGGGTATGGCTACACCTTC. V usage is TRBV6-5 and J usage is TRBJ1-2, with 10 positions matching TRBD1. Losses at the gene ends were 4 bases for V and 5 bases for J; bases not matched to a gene: 7. The CDR3 is 15 amino acids. Germline V lookup: CDR1 MNHEY, CDR2 SVGAGI.

This chain connects TRBV2 to TRBJ2-5; 7 bases line up with TRBD1. V was pared by 6 bases and J by 7 bases, with 11 bases of the junction left unmatched. CDR3 size: 14 residues. The germline V gene encodes CDR1 SNHLY and CDR2 FYNNEI. The CDR3 nucleotides read TGTGCCAGCAGCGCTCCAGACAGGGACGGGACCCAGTACTTC. It codes for CASSAPDRDGTQYF.

Within the sample, this clone is medium-sized (0.01 to 0.1%). The J gene is TRBJ2-3, the V gene TRBV19; tentative D call: TRBD2 (6 bases). CDR3 size: 11 residues. Germline V lookup: CDR1 LNHDA, CDR2 SQIVND (reference sequence). The V end was cut by 5 bases, the J end by 10 bases, with 10 bases between. CDR3 sequence: CASSPGDPQYF. The CDR3 region has the DNA TGTGCCAGTAGTCCGGGGGATCCGCAGTATTTT.

The chain couples TRBV7-2 to TRBJ2-2, with 10 bases that match TRBD2. The CDR3 consists of 14 residues. The J segment lost 5 bases and the V segment lost 3 bases, leaving 0 bases of the junction unmatched. The germline V gene encodes CDR1 SGHTA and CDR2 FQGNSA. DNA for the CDR3: TGTGCCAGCAGCTTGACTAGCGGGACCGGGGAGCTGTTTTTT. This encodes CASSLTSGTGELFF.

The CDR3 reads CASSRDTNEKLFF. The DNA of the CDR3 is TGTGCCAGCAGCCGGGACACGAATGAAAAACTGTTTTTT. V is TRBV7-9 and J is TRBJ1-4; possibly TRBD1 for D (6 bases). Trimming removed 5 bases from V and 5 bases from J, with 9 bases in between. Germline values: CDR1 SEHNR, CDR2 FQNEAQ (reference sequence). The CDR3 has 13 residues. Drawing the rest from reference TRBV7-9 and TRBJ1-4, the complete variable domain is DTGVSQNPRHKITKRGQNVTFRCDPISEHNRLYWYRQTLGQGPEFLTYFQNEAQLEKSRLLSDRFSAERPKGSFSTLEIQRTEQGDSAMYLCASSRDTNEKLFFGSGTQLSVL.

V gene TRBV11-2 combines with J gene TRBJ1-1, with D perhaps matching TRBD1 (6 bases). The V and J ends lost 0 bases and 5 bases respectively, with 10 bases between them. The CDR3 length is 14 residues. Germline loops: CDR1 SGHAT, CDR2 FQNNGV. Here the CDR3 DNA reads TGTGCCAGCAGCTTAGACAGGGGAGCTACTGAAGCTTTCTTT. It translates to CASSLDRGATEAFF.

The chain employs TRBV19 and TRBJ2-7, with TRBD1 identical over 9 bases. Unmatched junction bases numbered 9, after V lost 10 bases and J lost 5 bases. This CDR3 spans 13 amino acids. CDR1 and CDR2 from the germline V gene are LNHDA and SQIVND (reference sequence). The CDR3 coding sequence is TGTGCCACCACTGGGACAGGGAAAAACGAGCAGTACTTC. Protein: CATTGTGKNEQYF.

The chain has TRBV7-2 and TRBJ2-3; the match to TRBD2 covers 11 bases. Germline CDR1 reads SGHTA; CDR2 reads FQGNSA. The CDR3 spans 17 residues. The V gene end was trimmed by 5 bases and the J gene end by 5 bases; junction bases not matched to a gene: 12. In DNA, the CDR3 is TGTGCCAGCAGCCCCCCACGGGCTAGCGGGAGGAAAGATACGCAGTATTTT. It codes for CASSPPRASGRKDTQYF.

The chain links TRBV28 to TRBJ1-6, with 7 bases fitting TRBD1. This CDR3 has 17 residues. V shed 6 bases and J 0 bases; nucleotides not matched to a gene: 8. Germline V gene sequence: CDR1 MDHEN, CDR2 SYDVKM. CDR3 sequence: CASRPTGQSSYNSPLHF. For the CDR3, the DNA is TGTGCCAGCAGACCGACAGGGCAGAGCTCCTATAATTCACCCCTCCACTTT.

The chain uses TRBV5-1 and TRBJ2-6; D might be TRBD2 (6 bases). Germline V gives CDR1 SGHRS, CDR2 YFSETQ. Trimming shortened V by 0 bases and J by 2 bases, and 9 bases separated the two germline ends. This CDR3 has 16 residues. In DNA form, the CDR3 reads TGCGCCAGCAGCTTGGCGGGCGGGGCTGGGGCCAACGTCCTGACTTTC. As protein: CASSLAGGAGANVLTF.

This chain connects TRBV5-4 to TRBJ1-1; 8 bases are a match to TRBD1. J was trimmed by 5 bases and V by 5 bases; bases with no gene match: 5. CDR3 length equals 13 residues. CDR1 and CDR2 from the germline V gene are SGHNT and YYREEE (reference sequence). CDR3 coding DNA: TGTGCCAGCAGTCAGAGGACAGGGACTGAAGCTTTCTTT. Translating it yields CASSQRTGTEAFF.

The chain couples TRBV9 to TRBJ1-6, with D possibly matching TRBD1 (6 bases). Per the germline V gene, CDR1 is SGDLS and CDR2 is YYNGEE. The CDR3 extends over 17 amino acids. V lost 0 bases and J 8 bases, leaving 18 bases between the germline ends. This CDR3 reads CASSVDPEQGKYSPLHF. The CDR3 DNA reads TGTGCCAGCAGCGTAGACCCCGAGCAGGGGAAGTATTCACCCCTCCACTTT.

CDR3 residues: CASRASGVLVTDTQYF. The CDR3 nucleotides read TGTGCCAGCAGAGCTAGCGGGGTCCTGGTAACAGATACGCAGTATTTT. This sequence joins TRBV7-2 and TRBJ2-3, with 9 bases matching TRBD2. Unmatched junction bases numbered 10, after V lost 6 bases and J lost 3 bases. This CDR3 comprises 16 residues. CDR1 SGHTA and CDR2 FQGNSA come from the germline V gene.

The table lists this clone with a few counts. The rearrangement joins TRBV28 to TRBJ2-5, with 8 bases lining up with TRBD1. The germline CDR1 and CDR2 sequences are MDHEN and SYDVKM. Trimming removed 3 bases from V and 6 bases from J; junction bases left unmatched: 9. The CDR3 has 15 amino acids. The CDR3 sequence is CASSFSGGASKTQYF. In DNA, the CDR3 is TGTGCCAGCAGTTTTTCAGGGGGCGCTTCAAAGACCCAGTACTTC.

The V and J genes are TRBV6-6 and TRBJ2-3; D gene uncertain. The CDR3 is 13 amino acids. Trimming cost V 5 bases and J 10 bases, with 16 bases left between them. CDR1 is MNHNY, CDR2 SVGAGI, per germline (reference sequence). The CDR3 sequence: CASSLELPSPQYF. The CDR3 DNA follows: TGTGCCAGCAGTCTGGAGCTCCCATCCCCGCAGTATTTT.

This clone was seen a single time. The chain uses TRBV6-1 and TRBJ2-5; 9 bases agree with TRBD2. The V gene's germline CDR1 is MNHNS and CDR2 SASEGT. With 2 bases clipped from V and 2 bases from J, the junction kept 9 bases outside the gene matches. The CDR3 has 17 residues. In nucleotides, the CDR3 is TGTGCCAGCAGTGAATATGCGGGGGGGACATATCAAGAGACCCAGTACTTC. Residues: CASSEYAGGTYQETQYF.

The chain carries TRBV28 and TRBJ1-2, with 9 bases matching TRBD1. The germline V gene has CDR1 MDHEN and CDR2 SYDVKM. The CDR3 is 13 amino acids. V was clipped by 3 bases and J by 5 bases; unmatched bases: 1. CDR3 sequence reads: CASSLGQGYGYTF. CDR3 nucleotides: TGTGCCAGCAGTTTGGGACAGGGTTATGGCTACACCTTC.

CDR3 DNA sequence: TGTGCCAGCAGCTATACGGGGGGACTAGCGGGCCCATCTCAGTACTTC. Amino acid sequence: CASSYTGGLAGPSQYF. The chain links TRBV6-2 or TRBV6-3 to TRBJ2-5; 12 bases are shared with TRBD2. The CDR3 is 16 residues long. Germline V CDR1 and CDR2: MNHEY, SVGEGT. Losses at the gene ends were 6 bases for V and 11 bases for J; bases not matched to a gene: 16.

The chain combines TRBV5-5 with TRBJ2-7; D may be TRBD1 (5 bases). CDR3 size: 14 residues. CDR1 and CDR2 (germline): SGHKS, YYEKEE (reference sequence). V lost 4 bases, J lost 2 bases, and 13 bases lay in between. The CDR3 DNA reads TGTGCCAGCAGCCGCTTGGGGCAGGCCTACGAGCAGTACTTC. Amino acid sequence: CASSRLGQAYEQYF.

In this sample, this clone turned up a few times. The chain employs TRBV10-2 and TRBJ1-2, with TRBD1 matching 7 bases. Per germline, CDR1 WSHSY and CDR2 SAAADI. The CDR3 is 14 residues long. The ends lost 0 bases at V and 4 bases at J; junction bases unmatched: 2. The CDR3 DNA reads as TGCGCCAGCAGTGAGTCGACAGGGTCCTATGGCTACACCTTC. Its translation is CASSESTGSYGYTF.

The rearrangement links TRBV9 to TRBJ2-2; TRBD1 agrees at 7 bases. From germline, CDR1 is SGDLS and CDR2 YYNGEE. V was clipped by 3 bases and J by 5 bases; unmatched bases: 7. The CDR3 runs 15 residues. The CDR3 region is CASSARQGITGELFF. CDR3 in DNA: TGTGCCAGCAGCGCTCGACAGGGAATTACCGGGGAGCTGTTTTTT.

The rearrangement joins TRBV6-4 to TRBJ2-3; 10 bases line up with TRBD2. Germline CDR1 and CDR2: MRHNA and SNTAGT. V lost 3 bases and J lost 7; bases outside the gene matches: 1. There are 13 residues in the CDR3. DNA for the CDR3: TGTGCCAGCAGTGATACTAGCGGGAATACGCAGTATTTT. This codes for CASSDTSGNTQYF.

The chain recombines TRBV19 with TRBJ2-3; 13 positions match TRBD2. Per the germline V gene, CDR1 is LNHDA and CDR2 is SQIVND (reference sequence). The CDR3 covers 17 residues. The trim removed 6 bases at V and 4 bases at J, leaving 10 bases unmatched. The CDR3: CASSRGLAGYGADTQYF. The CDR3, as DNA: TGTGCCAGTAGCCGGGGACTAGCGGGATATGGTGCAGATACGCAGTATTTT.

This clone is a singleton in its sample. This chain uses TRBV11-1 with TRBJ2-6; no firm D call. The V gene lost 8 bases and the J gene lost 2 bases, with 4 bases spanning the gap. Germline V lookup: CDR1 SGHAT, CDR2 FQDESV (reference sequence). The CDR3 sequence is 12 residues long. DNA for the CDR3: TGTGCCAGCCTTACTGGGGCCAACGTCCTGACTTTC. Residues: CASLTGANVLTF.

The chain employs TRBV9 and TRBJ2-7; TRBD1 agrees at 10 bases. The CDR3 sequence is 14 residues long. The V gene end was trimmed by 4 bases and the J gene end by 2 bases; junction bases not matched to a gene: 3. Per the germline V gene, CDR1 is SGDLS and CDR2 is YYNGEE. The CDR3 DNA reads TGTGCCAGCAGCCGAGGACAGGGGGCCTACGAGCAGTACTTC. Amino acids: CASSRGQGAYEQYF. The full variable domain, with the rest looked up from reference TRBV9 and TRBJ2-7, is DSGVTQTPKHLITATGQRVTLRCSPRSGDLSVYWYQQSLDQGLQFLIQYYNGEERAKGNILERFSAQQFPDLHSELNLSSLELGDSALYFCASSRGQGAYEQYFGPGTRLTVT.

This clone was observed a few times. The chain employs TRBV5-4 and TRBJ2-1, with TRBD2 matching 8 bases. Germline V gives CDR1 SGHNT, CDR2 YYREEE (reference sequence). The V segment lost 2 bases and the J segment 9 bases; nucleotides outside the gene matches: 10. The CDR3 length is 15 residues. CDR3 nucleotides: TGTGCCAGCAGCTTACCGCTAGCGGGTGTCGGTGAGCAGTTCTTC. Translation: CASSLPLAGVGEQFF.